This T cell receptor (beta chain) appears in the sequencing data of a study of blood T cell repertoires in COVID-19. The CDR3 contains 12 residues. The germline gives CDR1 LNHDA, CDR2 SQIVND (reference sequence). The V and J ends lost 7 bases and 1 base respectively, with 7 bases between them. Data came from immunoSEQ multiplex PCR; TCRdb stores just in-frame clones and leaves some out. Of roughly 260,000 clones in the sample, about 91% are singletons; the top ten hold 2% to 3%. This TCR came from a person aged 18 to 30 with COVID-19, enrolled during active disease. Sequencing was performed on peripheral blood. The chain couples TRBV19 to TRBJ1-1, with unresolved D. DNA of the CDR3: TGTGCCAGTAAACTTGGGAACACTGAAGCTTTCTTT. Translation: CASKLGNTEAFF.